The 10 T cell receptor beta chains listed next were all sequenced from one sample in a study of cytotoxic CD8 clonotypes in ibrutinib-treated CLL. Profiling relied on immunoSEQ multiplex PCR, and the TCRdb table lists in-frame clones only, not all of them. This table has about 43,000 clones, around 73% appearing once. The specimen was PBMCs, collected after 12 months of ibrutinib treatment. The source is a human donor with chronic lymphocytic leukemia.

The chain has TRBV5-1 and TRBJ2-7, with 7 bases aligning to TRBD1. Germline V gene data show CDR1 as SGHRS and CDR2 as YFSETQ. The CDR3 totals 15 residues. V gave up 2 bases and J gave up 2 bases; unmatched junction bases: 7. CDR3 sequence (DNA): TGCGCCAGCAGCTTTCAAGACAGGGCCCCCTACGAGCAGTACTTC. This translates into CASSFQDRAPYEQYF.

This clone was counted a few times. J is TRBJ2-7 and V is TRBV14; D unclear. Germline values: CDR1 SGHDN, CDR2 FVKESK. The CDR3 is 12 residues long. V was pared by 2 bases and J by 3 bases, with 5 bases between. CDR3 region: CASSQQDYEQYF. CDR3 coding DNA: TGTGCCAGCAGCCAACAGGACTACGAGCAGTACTTC.

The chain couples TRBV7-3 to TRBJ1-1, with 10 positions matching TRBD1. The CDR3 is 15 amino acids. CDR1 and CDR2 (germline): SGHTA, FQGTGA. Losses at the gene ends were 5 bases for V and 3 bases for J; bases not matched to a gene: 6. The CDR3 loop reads CASSPTGTGDTEAFF. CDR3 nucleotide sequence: TGTGCCAGCAGCCCCACCGGGACAGGGGACACTGAAGCTTTCTTT.

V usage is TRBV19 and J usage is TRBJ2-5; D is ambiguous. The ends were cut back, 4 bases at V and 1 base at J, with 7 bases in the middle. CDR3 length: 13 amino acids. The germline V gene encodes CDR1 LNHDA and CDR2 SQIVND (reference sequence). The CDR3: CASSNTIQETQYF. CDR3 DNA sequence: TGTGCCAGTAGTAACACTATCCAAGAGACCCAGTACTTC.

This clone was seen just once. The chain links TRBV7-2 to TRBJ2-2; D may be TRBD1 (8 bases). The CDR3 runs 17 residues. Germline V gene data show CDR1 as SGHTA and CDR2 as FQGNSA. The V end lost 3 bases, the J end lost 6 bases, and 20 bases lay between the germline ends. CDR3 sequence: CASSLLGGTGFAGELFF. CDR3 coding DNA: TGTGCCAGCAGCTTGCTCGGGGGGACAGGTTTCGCCGGGGAGCTGTTTTTT.

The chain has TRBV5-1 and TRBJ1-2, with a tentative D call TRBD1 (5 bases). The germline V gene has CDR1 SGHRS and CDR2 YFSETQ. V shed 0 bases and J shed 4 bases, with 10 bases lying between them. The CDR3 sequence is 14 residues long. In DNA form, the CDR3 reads TGCGCCAGCAGCTTGGACCAGGGTCCCTATGGCTACACCTTC. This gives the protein CASSLDQGPYGYTF.

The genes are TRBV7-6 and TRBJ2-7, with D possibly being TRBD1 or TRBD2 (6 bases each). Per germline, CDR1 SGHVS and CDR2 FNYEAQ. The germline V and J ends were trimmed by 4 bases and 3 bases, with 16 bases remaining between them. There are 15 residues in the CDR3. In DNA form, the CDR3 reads TGTGCCAGCAGCTACTCGCCAGGGGAGGTCTACGAGCAGTACTTC. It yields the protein CASSYSPGEVYEQYF. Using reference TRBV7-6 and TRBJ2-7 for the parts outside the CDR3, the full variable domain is GAGVSQSPRYKVTKRGQDVALRCDPISGHVSLYWYRQALGQGPEFLTYFNYEAQQDKSGLPNDRFSAERPEGSISTLTIQRTEQRDSAMYRCASSYSPGEVYEQYFGPGTRLTVT.

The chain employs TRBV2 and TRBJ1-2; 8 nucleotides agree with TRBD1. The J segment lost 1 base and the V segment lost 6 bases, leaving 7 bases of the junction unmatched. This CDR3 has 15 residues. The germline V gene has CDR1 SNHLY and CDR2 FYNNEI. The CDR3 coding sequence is TGTGCCAGCAGCGCAGGTACAGGGGGTAACTATGGCTACACCTTC. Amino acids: CASSAGTGGNYGYTF.

This chain's CDR3 is CASSLVGGTGANVLTF. Written as DNA, the CDR3 is TGTGCCAGCAGCTTAGTGGGGGGAACCGGGGCCAACGTCCTGACTTTC. The rearrangement links TRBV7-9 to TRBJ2-6; D is perhaps TRBD2 (6 bases). From germline, CDR1 is SEHNR and CDR2 FQNEAQ (reference sequence). V gave up 1 base and J gave up 4 bases, with 11 bases separating them. The CDR3 contains 16 residues. The complete variable domain, with remaining parts taken from reference TRBV7-9 and TRBJ2-6, reads DTGVSQNPRHKITKRGQNVTFRCDPISEHNRLYWYRQTLGQGPEFLTYFQNEAQLEKSRLLSDRFSAERPKGSFSTLEIQRTEQGDSAMYLCASSLVGGTGANVLTFGAGSRLTVL.

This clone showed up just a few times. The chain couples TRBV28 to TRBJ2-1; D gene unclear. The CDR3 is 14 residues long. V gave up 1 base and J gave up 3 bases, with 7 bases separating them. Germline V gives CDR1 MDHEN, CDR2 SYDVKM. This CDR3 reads CASSLLSVYNEQFF. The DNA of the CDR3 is TGTGCCAGCAGTTTATTGTCGGTCTACAATGAGCAGTTCTTC.